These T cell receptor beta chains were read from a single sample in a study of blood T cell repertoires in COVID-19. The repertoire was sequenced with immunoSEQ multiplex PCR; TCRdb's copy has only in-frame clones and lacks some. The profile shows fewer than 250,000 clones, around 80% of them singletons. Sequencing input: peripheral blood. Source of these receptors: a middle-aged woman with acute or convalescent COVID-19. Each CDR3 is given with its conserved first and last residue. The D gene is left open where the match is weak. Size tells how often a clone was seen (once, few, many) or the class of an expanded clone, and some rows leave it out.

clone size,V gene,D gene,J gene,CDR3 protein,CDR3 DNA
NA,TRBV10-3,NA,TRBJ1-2,CAISSRVLNYGYTF,TGTGCCATCAGCAGCCGGGTACTCAACTATGGCTACACCTTC
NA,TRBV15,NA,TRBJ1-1,CATSIVRNTEAFF,TGTGCCACCAGCATCGTGAGGAACACTGAAGCTTTCTTT
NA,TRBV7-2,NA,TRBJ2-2,CASSTLRGRVVTGELFF,TGTGCCAGCAGCACCCTTAGGGGGAGGGTTGTCACCGGGGAGCTGTTTTTT
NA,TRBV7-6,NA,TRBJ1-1,CASSLRGGDTEAFF,TGTGCCAGCAGCTTACGAGGGGGTGACACTGAAGCTTTCTTT
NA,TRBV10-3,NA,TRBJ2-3,CAISVEGTQDTQYF,TGTGCCATCAGTGTCGAGGGGACACAGGATACGCAGTATTTT
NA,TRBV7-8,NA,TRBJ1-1,CASSIAGQMNTEAFF,TGTGCCAGCAGCATAGCTGGACAGATGAACACTGAAGCTTTCTTT
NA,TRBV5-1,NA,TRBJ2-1,CASSHTGISYNEQFF,TGCGCCAGCAGCCATACAGGGATCTCCTACAATGAGCAGTTCTTC
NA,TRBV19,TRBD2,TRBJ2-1,CASTQWGGYSQSSYNEQFF,TGTGCCAGTACCCAATGGGGGGGGTATAGTCAGAGCTCCTACAATGAGCAGTTCTTC
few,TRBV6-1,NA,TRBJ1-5,CASSDRVSNQPQHF,TGTGCCAGCAGTGACAGGGTTAGCAATCAGCCCCAGCATTTT
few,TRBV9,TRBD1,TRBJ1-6,CASSTGGQGLESSYNSPLHF,TGTGCCAGCAGCACCGGGGGACAGGGGCTTGAGAGCTCCTATAATTCACCCCTCCACTTT
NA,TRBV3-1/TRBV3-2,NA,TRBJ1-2,CASSLEWKKGAGYTF,TGTGCCAGCAGTCTAGAGTGGAAAAAAGGGGCGGGCTACACCTTC
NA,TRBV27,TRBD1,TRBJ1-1,CASMVGTGRMNTEAFF,TGTGCCAGCATGGTGGGGACAGGACGCATGAACACTGAAGCTTTCTTT